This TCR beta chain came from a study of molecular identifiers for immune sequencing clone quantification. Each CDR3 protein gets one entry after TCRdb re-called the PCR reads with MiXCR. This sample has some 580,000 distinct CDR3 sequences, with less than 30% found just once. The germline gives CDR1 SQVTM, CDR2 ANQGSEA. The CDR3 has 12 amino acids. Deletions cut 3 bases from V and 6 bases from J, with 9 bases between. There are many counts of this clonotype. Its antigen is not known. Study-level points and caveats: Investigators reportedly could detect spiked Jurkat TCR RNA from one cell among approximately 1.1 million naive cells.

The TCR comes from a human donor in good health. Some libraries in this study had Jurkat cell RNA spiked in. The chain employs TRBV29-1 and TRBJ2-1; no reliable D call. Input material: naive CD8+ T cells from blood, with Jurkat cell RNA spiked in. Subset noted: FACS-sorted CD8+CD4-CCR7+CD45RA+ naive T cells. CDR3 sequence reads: CSVEGNSNEQFF. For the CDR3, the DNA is TGCAGCGTTGAGGGAAACTCCAATGAGCAGTTCTTC.